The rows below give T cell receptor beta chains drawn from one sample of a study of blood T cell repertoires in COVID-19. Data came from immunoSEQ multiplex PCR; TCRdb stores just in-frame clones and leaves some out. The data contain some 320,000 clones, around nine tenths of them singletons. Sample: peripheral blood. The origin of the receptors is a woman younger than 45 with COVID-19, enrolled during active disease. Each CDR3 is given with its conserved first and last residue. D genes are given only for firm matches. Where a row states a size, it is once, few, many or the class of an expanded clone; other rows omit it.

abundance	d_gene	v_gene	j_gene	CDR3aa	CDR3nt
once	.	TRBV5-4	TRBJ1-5	CASSLGEGGSPQHF	TGTGCCAGCAGCCTTGGAGAGGGAGGGTCGCCCCAGCATTTT
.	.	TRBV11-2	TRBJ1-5	CASSLRVAPNQPQHF	TGTGCCAGCAGCTTACGGGTGGCGCCAAATCAGCCCCAGCATTTT
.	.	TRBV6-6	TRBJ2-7	CASSYSDRSYYEQYF	TGTGCCAGCAGTTACTCGGACAGAAGCTATTACGAGCAGTACTTC
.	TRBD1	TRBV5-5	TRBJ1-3	CASSLEGTDISGNTIYF	TGTGCCAGCAGCTTGGAAGGGACAGACATCTCTGGAAACACCATATATTTT
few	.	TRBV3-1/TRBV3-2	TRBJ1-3	CASSQDPSGERGTIYF	TGTGCCAGCAGCCAAGATCCGTCAGGGGAAAGGGGCACCATATATTTT
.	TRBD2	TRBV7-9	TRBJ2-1	CASSRALPGGYYNEQFF	TGTGCCAGCAGCAGGGCCCTACCCGGGGGGTACTACAATGAGCAGTTCTTC
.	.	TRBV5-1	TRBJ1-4	CASSWGGGNEKLFF	TGCGCCAGCAGCTGGGGCGGGGGGAATGAAAAACTGTTTTTT
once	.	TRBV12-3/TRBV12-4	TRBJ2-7	CASSPSYEQYF	TGTGCCAGCAGTCCATCCTACGAGCAGTACTTC
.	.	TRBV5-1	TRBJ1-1	CASSLETGDTEAFF	TGCGCCAGCAGCTTGGAGACGGGAGACACTGAAGCTTTCTTT
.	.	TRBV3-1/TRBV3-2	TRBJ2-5	CASSPRGQETQYF	TGTGCCAGCAGCCCTCGAGGCCAAGAGACCCAGTACTTC
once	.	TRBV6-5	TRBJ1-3	CASSYDEGLTGNTIYF	TGTGCCAGCAGTTACGATGAGGGTTTGACGGGAAACACCATATATTTT
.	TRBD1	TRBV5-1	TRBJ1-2	CASSWTPGQGRLGVGYTF	TGCGCCAGCAGTTGGACCCCGGGACAGGGGAGGCTGGGGGTAGGCTACACCTTC
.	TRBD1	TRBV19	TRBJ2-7	CASSTTTGAYEQYF	TGTGCCAGTAGTACCACTACAGGGGCCTACGAGCAGTACTTC
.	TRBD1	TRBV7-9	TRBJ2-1	CASSLGTGAPLEQFF	TGTGCCAGCAGCTTAGGGACAGGGGCTCCCCTAGAGCAGTTCTTC
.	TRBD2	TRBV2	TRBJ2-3	CASASSGVDTQYF	TGTGCCAGCGCATCCAGCGGGGTAGATACGCAGTATTTT
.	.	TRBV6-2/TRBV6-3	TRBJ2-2	CASRYLGANTGELFF	TGTGCCAGCAGATACCTAGGAGCGAACACCGGGGAGCTGTTTTTT